This TCR beta chain was recovered during a study of T-cell reconstitution after alpha-beta-depleted transplantation in children. V was cut by 0 bases and J by 3 bases, with 9 bases left in between. This CDR3 has 14 amino acids. Germline V CDR1 and CDR2: SGDLS, YYNGEE. Preparation of the TCRbeta library used unique molecular identifiers. One entry per CDR3 protein, called by TCRdb with MiXCR from the PCR reads. The table includes around 600,000 distinct CDR3 sequences, 15% to 20% detected once. The input for sequencing was PBMCs from the stem cell graft donor, taken from the stem cell graft. This sequence joins TRBV9 and TRBJ1-1, with D maybe TRBD1 (6 bases). The sequence came from a human donor who donated a stem cell graft to a child with acute myeloid leukemia. The CDR3 protein is CASSVAAGDTEAFF. CDR3 in DNA: TGTGCCAGCAGCGTAGCGGCAGGGGACACTGAAGCTTTCTTT.